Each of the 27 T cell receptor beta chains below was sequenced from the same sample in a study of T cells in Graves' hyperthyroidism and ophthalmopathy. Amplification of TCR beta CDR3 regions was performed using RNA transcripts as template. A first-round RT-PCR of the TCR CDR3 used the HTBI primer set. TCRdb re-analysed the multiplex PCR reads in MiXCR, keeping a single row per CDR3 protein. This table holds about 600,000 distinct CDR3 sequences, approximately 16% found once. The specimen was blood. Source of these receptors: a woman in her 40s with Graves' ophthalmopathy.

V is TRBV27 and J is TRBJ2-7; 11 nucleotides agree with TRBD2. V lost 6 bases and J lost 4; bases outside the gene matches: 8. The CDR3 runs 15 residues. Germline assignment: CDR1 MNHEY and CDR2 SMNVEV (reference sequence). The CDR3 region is CASRDTSGSKYEQYF. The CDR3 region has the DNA TGTGCCAGCAGGGATACTAGCGGGAGCAAATACGAGCAGTACTTC.

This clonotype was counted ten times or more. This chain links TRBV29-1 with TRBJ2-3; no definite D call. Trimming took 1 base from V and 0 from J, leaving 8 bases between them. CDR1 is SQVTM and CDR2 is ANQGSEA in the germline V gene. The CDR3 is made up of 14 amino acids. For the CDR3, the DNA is TGCAGCGTTGAAGGGGTGTATAGCACAGATACGCAGTATTTT. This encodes CSVEGVYSTDTQYF.

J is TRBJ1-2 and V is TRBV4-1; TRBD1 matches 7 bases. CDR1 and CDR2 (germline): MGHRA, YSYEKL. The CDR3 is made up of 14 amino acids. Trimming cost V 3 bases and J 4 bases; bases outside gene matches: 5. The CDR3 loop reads CASSQGTDLYGYTF. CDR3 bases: TGCGCCAGCAGCCAGGGGACAGACCTCTATGGCTACACCTTC.

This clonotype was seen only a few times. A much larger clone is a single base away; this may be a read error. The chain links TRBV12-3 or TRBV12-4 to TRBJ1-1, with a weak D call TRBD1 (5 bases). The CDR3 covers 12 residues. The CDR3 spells CASRWAGAEALF. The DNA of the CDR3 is TGTGCCAGCAGATGGGCCGGGGCTGAAGCTCTCTTT.

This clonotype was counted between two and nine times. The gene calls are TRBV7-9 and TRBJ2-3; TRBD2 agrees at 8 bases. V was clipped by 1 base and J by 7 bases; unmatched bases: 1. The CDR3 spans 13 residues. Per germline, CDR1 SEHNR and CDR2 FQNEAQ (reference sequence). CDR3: CASSLVAGYTQYF. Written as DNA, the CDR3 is TGTGCCAGCAGCTTAGTAGCGGGGTATACGCAGTATTTT.

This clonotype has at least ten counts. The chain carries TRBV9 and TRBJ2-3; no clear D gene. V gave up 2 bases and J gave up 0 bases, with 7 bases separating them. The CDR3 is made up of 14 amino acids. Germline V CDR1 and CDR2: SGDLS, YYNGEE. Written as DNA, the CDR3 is TGTGCCAGCAGCGTGACAACTAGCACAGATACGCAGTATTTT. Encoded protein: CASSVTTSTDTQYF.

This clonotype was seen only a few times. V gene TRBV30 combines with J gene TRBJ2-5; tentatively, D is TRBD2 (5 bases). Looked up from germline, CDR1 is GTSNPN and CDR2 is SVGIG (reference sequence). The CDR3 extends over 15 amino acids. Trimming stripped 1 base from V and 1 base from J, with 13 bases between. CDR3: CAWSEGGSGQETQYF. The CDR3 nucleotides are TGTGCCTGGAGTGAAGGAGGCTCGGGCCAAGAGACCCAGTACTTC.

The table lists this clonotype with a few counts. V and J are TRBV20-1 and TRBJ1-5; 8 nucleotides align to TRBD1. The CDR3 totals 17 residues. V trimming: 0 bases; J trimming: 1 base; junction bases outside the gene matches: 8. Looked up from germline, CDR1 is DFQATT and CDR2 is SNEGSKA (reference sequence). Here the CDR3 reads CSARERTGTTSNQPQHF. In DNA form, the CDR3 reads TGCAGTGCTAGAGAAAGGACAGGGACAACAAGCAATCAGCCCCAGCATTTT.

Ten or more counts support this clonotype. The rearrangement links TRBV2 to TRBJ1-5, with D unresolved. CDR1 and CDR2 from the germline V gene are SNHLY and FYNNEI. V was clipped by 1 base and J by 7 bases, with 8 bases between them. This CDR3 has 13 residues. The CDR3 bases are TGTGCCAGCAGTGAAGTATCCAGCCAGCCCCAGCATTTT. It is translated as CASSEVSSQPQHF.

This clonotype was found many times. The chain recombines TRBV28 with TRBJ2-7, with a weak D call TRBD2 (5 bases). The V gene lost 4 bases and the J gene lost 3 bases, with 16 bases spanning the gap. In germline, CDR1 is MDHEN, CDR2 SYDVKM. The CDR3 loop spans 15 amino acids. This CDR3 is CASSSPSVGGYEQYF. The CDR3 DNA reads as TGTGCCAGCAGTTCCCCCTCGGTTGGAGGCTACGAGCAGTACTTC.

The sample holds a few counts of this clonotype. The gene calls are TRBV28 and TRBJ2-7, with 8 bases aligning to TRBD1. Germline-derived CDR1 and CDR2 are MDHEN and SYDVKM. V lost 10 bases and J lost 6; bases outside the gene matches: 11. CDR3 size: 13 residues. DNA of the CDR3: TGTGCCACCAGGCGACAGGGGCGCTCCGAGCAGTACTTC. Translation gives CATRRQGRSEQYF.

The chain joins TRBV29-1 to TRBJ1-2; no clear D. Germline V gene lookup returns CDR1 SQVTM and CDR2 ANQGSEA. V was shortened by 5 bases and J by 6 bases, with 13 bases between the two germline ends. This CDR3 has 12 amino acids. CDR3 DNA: TGCAGCGTTACCCAGGTCTCCCATGGCTACACCTTC. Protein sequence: CSVTQVSHGYTF.

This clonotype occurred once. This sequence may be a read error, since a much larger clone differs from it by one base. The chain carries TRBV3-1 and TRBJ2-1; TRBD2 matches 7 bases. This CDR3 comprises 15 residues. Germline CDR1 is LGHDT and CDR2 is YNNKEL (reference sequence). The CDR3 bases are TGTGCCAGCAGCCAGGGCGGGAGCTCCTACAATGAGCAGCTCTTC. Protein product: CASSQGGSSYNEQLF.

The CDR3 reads CASSFGSRDWRYNEQFF. The CDR3 coding sequence is TGCGCCAGCAGCTTTGGATCCCGGGACTGGAGGTACAATGAGCAGTTCTTC. The chain has TRBV5-1 and TRBJ2-1; D may be TRBD2 (6 bases). Germline-derived CDR1 and CDR2 are SGHRS and YFSETQ. The CDR3 spans 17 residues. Deletions cut 2 bases from V and 4 bases from J, with 19 bases between.

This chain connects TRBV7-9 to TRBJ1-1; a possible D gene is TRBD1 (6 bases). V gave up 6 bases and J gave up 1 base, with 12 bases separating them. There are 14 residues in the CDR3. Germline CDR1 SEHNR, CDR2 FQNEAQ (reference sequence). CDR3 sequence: CASSQGLSNTEAFF. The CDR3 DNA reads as TGTGCCAGCAGTCAGGGGCTATCGAACACTGAAGCTTTCTTT.

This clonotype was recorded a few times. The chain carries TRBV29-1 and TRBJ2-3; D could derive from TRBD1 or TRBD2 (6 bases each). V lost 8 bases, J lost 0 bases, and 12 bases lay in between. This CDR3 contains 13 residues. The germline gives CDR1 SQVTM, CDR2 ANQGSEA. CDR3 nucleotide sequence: TGCAGCTGGGAGGACAGAAGCACAGATACGCAGTATTTT. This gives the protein CSWEDRSTDTQYF.

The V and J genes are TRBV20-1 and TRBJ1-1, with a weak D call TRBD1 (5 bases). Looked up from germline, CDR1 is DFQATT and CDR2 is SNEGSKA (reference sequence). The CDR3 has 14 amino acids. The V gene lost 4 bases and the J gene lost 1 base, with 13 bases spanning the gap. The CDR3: CSATISTGNTEAFF. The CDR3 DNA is TGCAGTGCTACCATATCTACAGGGAACACTGAAGCTTTCTTT.

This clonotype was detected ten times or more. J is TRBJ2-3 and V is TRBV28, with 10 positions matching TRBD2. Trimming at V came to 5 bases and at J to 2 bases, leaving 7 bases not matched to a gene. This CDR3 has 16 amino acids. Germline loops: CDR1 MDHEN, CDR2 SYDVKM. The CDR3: CASSLRTSGFTDTQYF. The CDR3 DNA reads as TGTGCCAGCAGTCTCCGGACTAGCGGTTTCACAGATACGCAGTATTTT.

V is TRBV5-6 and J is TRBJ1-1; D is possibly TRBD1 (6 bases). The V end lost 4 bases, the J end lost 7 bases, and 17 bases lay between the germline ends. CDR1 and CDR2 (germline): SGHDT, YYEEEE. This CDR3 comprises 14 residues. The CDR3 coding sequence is TGTGCCAGCAGCCCTACACAGGGATTTGGTGAAGCTTTCTTT. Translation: CASSPTQGFGEAFF.

CDR3 residues: CSVETSSGANVLTF. The CDR3 coding sequence is TGCAGCGTTGAAACCAGCTCTGGGGCCAACGTCCTGACTTTC. J is TRBJ2-6 and V is TRBV29-1; no definite D call. This CDR3 is built from 14 residues. The germline V and J ends were trimmed by 2 bases and 0 bases, with 5 bases remaining between them. Germline V lookup: CDR1 SQVTM, CDR2 ANQGSEA. The whole variable domain, remainder taken from reference TRBV29-1 and TRBJ2-6, is SAVISQKPSRDICQRGTSLTIQCQVDSQVTMMFWYRQQPGQSLTLIATANQGSEATYESGFVIDKFPISRPNLTFSTLTVSNMSPEDSSIYLCSVETSSGANVLTFGAGSRLTVL.

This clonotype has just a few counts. CDR3 residues: CASRDGTANEKLFF. CDR3 DNA sequence: TGTGCCAGCAGGGACGGGACCGCTAATGAAAAACTGTTTTTT. The chain carries TRBV2 and TRBJ1-4, with a possible D match to TRBD1 (5 bases). The CDR3 covers 14 residues. V dropped 6 bases and J dropped 3 bases, with 11 bases sitting between them. Germline CDR1 is SNHLY and CDR2 is FYNNEI.

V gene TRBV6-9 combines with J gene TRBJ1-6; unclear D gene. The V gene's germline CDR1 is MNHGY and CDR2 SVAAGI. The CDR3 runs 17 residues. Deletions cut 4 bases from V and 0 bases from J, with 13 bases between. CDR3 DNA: TGTGCCAGCAGTTCTCGGGTGGATAGCTCCTATAATTCACCCCTCCACTTT. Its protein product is CASSSRVDSSYNSPLHF.

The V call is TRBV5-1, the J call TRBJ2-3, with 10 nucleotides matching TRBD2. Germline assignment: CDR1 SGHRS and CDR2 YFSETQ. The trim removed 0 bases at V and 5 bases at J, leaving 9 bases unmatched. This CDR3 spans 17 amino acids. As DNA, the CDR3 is TGCGCCAGCAGCTTGGTCGCTAGCGGGAGCGGTGGAGATACGCAGTATTTT. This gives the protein CASSLVASGSGGDTQYF.

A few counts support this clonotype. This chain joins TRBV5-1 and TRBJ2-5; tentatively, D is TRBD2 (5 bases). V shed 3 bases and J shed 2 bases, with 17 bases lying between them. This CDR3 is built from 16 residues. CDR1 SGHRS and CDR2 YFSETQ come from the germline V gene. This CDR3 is CASSYFWGAGQETQYF. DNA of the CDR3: TGCGCCAGCAGCTACTTTTGGGGAGCAGGTCAAGAGACCCAGTACTTC. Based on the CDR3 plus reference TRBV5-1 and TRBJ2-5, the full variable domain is KAGVTQTPRYLIKTRGQQVTLSCSPISGHRSVSWYQQTPGQGLQFLFEYFSETQRNKGNFPGRFSGRQFSNSRSEMNVSTLELGDSALYLCASSYFWGAGQETQYFGPGTRLLVL.

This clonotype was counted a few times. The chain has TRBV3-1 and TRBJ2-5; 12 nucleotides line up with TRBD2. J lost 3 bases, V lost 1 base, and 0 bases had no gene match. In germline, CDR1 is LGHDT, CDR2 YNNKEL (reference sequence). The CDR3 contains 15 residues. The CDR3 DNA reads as TGTGCCAGCAGCCAAGGACTAGCGGGGGAAGAGACCCAGTACTTC. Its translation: CASSQGLAGEETQYF.

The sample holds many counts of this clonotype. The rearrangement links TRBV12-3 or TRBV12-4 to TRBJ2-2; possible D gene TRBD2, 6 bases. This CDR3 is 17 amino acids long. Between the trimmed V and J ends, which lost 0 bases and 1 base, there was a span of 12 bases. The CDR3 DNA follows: TGTGCCAGCAGTTTAGCGGGGGAGGCCTTGAACACCGGGGAGCTGTTTTTT. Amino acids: CASSLAGEALNTGELFF.

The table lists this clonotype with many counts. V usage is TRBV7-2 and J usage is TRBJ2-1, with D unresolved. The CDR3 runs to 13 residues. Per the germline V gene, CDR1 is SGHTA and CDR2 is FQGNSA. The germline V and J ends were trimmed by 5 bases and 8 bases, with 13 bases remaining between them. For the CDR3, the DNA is TGTGCCAGCAGCCTCCCCCAGATCGATGAGCAGTTCTTC. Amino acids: CASSLPQIDEQFF.